Relative to its sample, the clone carrying this T cell receptor (beta chain) is medium-sized. The CDR3 contains 17 residues. Looked up from germline, CDR1 is MNHEY and CDR2 is SMNVEV (reference sequence). After removal of 7 bases from V and 3 bases from J, the junction contained 9 bases not matched to a gene. The data belong to a study of graft-versus-host responses after intestinal transplantation. The data were produced by immunoSEQ multiplex PCR, yet TCRdb's version contains in-frame clones alone and is incomplete. There are about 15,000 clones in the sample; 25% to 35% occur only once, and around 3.9% lies in the top ten.

The receptor was isolated from a human patient who received an intestinal transplant. Sequencing was performed on alloreactive CD4+ T cells from a mixed lymphocyte reaction culture, taken before intestinal transplant. Sample subset: CFSE-low proliferating T cells sorted from roughly six-day pre-transplant mixed lymphocyte reaction (GvH or HvG direction). The chain links TRBV27 to TRBJ2-4; 13 bases are shared with TRBD2. The CDR3 spells CASKPGTSGTGKNIQYF. CDR3 DNA: TGTGCCAGCAAGCCCGGGACTAGCGGGACGGGCAAAAACATTCAGTACTTC.